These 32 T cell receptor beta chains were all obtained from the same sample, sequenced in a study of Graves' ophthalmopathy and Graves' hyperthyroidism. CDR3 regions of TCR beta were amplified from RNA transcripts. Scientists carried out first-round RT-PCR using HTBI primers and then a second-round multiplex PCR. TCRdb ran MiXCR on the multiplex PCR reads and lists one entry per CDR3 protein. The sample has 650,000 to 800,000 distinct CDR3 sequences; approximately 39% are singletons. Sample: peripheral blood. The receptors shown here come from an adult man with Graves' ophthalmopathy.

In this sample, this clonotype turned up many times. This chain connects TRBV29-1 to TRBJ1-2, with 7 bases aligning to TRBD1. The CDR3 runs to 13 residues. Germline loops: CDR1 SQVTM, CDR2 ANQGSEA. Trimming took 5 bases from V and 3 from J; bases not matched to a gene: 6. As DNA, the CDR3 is TGCAGCGTTACAGGGGTGGCGGACTATGGCTACACCTTC. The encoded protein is CSVTGVADYGYTF.

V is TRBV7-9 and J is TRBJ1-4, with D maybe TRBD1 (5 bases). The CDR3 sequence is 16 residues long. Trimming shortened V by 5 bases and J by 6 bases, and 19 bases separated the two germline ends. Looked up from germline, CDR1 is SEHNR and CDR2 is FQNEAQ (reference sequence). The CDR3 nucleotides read TGTGCCAGCAGCCTCCCGGTGGGGACTCTGGATGAAAAACTGTTTTTT. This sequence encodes CASSLPVGTLDEKLFF.

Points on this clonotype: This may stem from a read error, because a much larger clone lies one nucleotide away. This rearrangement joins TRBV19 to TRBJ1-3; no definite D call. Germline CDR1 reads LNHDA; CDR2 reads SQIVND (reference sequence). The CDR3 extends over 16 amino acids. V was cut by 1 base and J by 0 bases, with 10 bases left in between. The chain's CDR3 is CASSIVGSSSGNTIYF. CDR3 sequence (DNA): TGTGCCAGTAGTATAGTGGGATCTAGCTCTGGAAACACCATATATTTT.

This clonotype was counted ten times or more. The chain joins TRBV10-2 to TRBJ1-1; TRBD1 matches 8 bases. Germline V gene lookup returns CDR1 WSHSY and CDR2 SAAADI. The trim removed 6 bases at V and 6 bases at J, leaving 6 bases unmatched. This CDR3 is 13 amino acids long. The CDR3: CASRTGEGPEAFF. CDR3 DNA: TGCGCCAGCAGGACAGGGGAGGGACCTGAAGCTTTCTTT.

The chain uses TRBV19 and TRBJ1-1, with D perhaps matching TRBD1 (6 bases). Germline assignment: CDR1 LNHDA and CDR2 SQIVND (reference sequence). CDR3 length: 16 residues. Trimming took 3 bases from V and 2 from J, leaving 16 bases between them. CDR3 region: CASSISPGEGNTEAFF. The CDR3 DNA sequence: TGTGCCAGTAGTATTTCGCCAGGGGAAGGAAACACTGAAGCTTTCTTT.

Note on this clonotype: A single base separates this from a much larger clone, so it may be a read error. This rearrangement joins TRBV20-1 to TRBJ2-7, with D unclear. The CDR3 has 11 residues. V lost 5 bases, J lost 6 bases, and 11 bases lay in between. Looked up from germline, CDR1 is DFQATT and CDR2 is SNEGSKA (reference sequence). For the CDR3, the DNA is TGCAGTGCTGGATCGGAATCCGAGCAGTACTTC. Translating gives CSAGSESEQYF.

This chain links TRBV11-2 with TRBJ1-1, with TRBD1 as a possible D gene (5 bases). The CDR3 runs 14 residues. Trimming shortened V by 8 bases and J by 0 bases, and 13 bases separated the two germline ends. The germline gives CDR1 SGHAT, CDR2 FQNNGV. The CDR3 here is CASGTGLMNTEAFF. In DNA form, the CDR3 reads TGTGCCAGCGGAACGGGACTGATGAACACTGAAGCTTTCTTT.

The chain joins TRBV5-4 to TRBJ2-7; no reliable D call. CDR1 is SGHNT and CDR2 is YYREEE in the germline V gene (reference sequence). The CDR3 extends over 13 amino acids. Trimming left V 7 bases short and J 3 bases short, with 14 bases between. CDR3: CASGRPGSYEQYF. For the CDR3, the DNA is TGTGCCAGCGGCAGGCCAGGTAGCTACGAGCAGTACTTC.

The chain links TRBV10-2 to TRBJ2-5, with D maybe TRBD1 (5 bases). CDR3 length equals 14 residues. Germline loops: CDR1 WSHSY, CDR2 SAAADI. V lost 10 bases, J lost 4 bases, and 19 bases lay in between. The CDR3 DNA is TGCGCCACCTCAGGGCAATGGGGCTCAGAGACCCAGTACTTC. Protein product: CATSGQWGSETQYF.

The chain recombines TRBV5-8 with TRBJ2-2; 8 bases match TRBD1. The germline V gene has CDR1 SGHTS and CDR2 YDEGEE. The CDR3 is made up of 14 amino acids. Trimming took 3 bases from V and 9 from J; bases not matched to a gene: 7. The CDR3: CASSSTGQGRELFF. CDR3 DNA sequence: TGTGCCAGCAGCTCGACCGGACAGGGCCGGGAGCTGTTTTTT.

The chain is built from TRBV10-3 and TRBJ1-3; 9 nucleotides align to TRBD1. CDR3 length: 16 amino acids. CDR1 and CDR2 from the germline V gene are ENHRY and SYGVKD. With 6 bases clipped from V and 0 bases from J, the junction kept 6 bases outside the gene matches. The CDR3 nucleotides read TGTGCCATCAGCCGGGACAGGGACCGCTCTGGAAACACCATATATTTT. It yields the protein CAISRDRDRSGNTIYF.

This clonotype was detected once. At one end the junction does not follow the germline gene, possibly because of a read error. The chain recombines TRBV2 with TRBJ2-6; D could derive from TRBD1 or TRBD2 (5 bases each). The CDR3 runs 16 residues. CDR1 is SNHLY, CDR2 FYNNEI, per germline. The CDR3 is CASSVVGAVGANVPTF. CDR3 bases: TGTGCCAGCAGCGTGGTGGGAGCAGTTGGGGCCAACGTCCCGACTTTC.

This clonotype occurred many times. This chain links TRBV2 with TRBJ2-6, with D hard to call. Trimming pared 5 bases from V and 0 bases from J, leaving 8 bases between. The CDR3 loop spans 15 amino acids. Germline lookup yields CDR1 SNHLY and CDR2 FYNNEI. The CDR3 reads CASSYRSSGANVLTF. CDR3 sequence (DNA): TGTGCCAGCAGTTATCGCTCCTCTGGGGCCAACGTCCTGACTTTC.

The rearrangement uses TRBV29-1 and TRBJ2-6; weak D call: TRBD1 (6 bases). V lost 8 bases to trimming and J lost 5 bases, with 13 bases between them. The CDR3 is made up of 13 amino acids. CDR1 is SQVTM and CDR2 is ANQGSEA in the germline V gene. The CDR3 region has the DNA TGCAGCAACACCAGGGGTCGGGCCAACGTCCTGACTTTC. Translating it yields CSNTRGRANVLTF.

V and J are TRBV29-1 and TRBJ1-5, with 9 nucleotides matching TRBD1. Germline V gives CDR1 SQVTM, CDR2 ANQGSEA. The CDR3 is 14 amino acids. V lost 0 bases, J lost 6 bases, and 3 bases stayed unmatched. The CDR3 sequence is CSVEEGTGSQPQHF. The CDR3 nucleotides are TGCAGCGTTGAAGAAGGGACAGGGAGTCAGCCCCAGCATTTT. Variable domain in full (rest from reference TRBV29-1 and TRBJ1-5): SAVISQKPSRDICQRGTSLTIQCQVDSQVTMMFWYRQQPGQSLTLIATANQGSEATYESGFVIDKFPISRPNLTFSTLTVSNMSPEDSSIYLCSVEEGTGSQPQHFGDGTRLSIL.

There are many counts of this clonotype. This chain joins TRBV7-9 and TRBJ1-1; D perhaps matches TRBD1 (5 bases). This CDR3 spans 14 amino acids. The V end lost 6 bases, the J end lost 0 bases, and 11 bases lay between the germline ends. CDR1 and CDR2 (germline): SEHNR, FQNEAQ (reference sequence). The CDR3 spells CASRADRVNTEAFF. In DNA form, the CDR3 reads TGTGCCAGCAGAGCCGACAGAGTGAACACTGAAGCTTTCTTT. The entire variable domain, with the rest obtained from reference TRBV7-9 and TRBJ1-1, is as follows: DTGVSQNPRHKITKRGQNVTFRCDPISEHNRLYWYRQTLGQGPEFLTYFQNEAQLEKSRLLSDRFSAERPKGSFSTLEIQRTEQGDSAMYLCASRADRVNTEAFFGQGTRLTVV.

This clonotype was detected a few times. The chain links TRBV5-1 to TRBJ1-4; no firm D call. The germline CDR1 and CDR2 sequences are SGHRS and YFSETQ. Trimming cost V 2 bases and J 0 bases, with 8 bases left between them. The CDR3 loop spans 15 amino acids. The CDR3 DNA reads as TGCGCCAGCAGCTTTGAGGGTACAACTAATGAAAAACTGTTTTTT. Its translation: CASSFEGTTNEKLFF. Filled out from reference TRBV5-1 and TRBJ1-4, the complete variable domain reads KAGVTQTPRYLIKTRGQQVTLSCSPISGHRSVSWYQQTPGQGLQFLFEYFSETQRNKGNFPGRFSGRQFSNSRSEMNVSTLELGDSALYLCASSFEGTTNEKLFFGSGTQLSVL.

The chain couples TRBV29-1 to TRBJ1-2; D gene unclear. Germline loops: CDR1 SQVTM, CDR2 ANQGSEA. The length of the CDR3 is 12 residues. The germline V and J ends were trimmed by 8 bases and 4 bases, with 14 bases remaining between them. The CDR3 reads CSSQLGPYGYTF. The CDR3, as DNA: TGCAGCAGCCAGCTGGGTCCCTATGGCTACACCTTC.

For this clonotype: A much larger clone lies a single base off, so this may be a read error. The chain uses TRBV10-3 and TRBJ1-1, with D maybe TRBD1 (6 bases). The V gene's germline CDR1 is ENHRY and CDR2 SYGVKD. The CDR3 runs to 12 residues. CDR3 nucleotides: TGTGCCAGCAGTTACGGGACAACTGGAGCTTTCTTT. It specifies CASSYGTTGAFF.

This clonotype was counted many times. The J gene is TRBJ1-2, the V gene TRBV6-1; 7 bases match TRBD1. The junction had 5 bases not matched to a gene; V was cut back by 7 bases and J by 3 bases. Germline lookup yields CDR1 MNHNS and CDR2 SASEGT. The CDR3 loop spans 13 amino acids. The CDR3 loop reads CASTYDRDYGYTF. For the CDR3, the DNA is TGTGCCAGCACCTACGACAGGGACTATGGCTACACCTTC.

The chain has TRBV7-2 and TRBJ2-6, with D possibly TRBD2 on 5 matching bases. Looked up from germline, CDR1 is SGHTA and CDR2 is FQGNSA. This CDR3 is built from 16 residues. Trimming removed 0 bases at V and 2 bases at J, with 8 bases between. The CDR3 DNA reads TGTGCCAGCAGCTTAGCAGGGAGACCTGGGGCCAACGTCCTGACTTTC. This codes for CASSLAGRPGANVLTF.

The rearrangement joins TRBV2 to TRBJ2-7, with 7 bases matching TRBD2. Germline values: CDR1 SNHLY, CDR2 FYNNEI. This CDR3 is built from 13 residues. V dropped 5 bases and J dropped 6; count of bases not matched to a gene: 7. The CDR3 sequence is CASSFSWEGEQYF. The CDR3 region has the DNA TGTGCCAGCAGTTTTTCATGGGAGGGCGAGCAGTACTTC. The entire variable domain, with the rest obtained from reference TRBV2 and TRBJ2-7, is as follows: EPEVTQTPSHQVTQMGQEVILRCVPISNHLYFYWYRQILGQKVEFLVSFYNNEISEKSEIFDDQFSVERPDGSNFTLKIRSTKLEDSAMYFCASSFSWEGEQYFGPGTRLTVT.

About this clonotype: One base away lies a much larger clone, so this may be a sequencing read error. The CDR3 nucleotides read TGCAGTGCTAGACTAGCGGGGAGTCTGCAGCAGTACGTC. Its translation: CSARLAGSLQQYV. This chain links TRBV20-1 with TRBJ2-7, with 9 nucleotides matching TRBD2. The CDR3 sequence is 13 residues long. Per the germline V gene, CDR1 is DFQATT and CDR2 is SNEGSKA (reference sequence). Trimming removed 2 bases from V and 8 bases from J; junction bases left unmatched: 7.

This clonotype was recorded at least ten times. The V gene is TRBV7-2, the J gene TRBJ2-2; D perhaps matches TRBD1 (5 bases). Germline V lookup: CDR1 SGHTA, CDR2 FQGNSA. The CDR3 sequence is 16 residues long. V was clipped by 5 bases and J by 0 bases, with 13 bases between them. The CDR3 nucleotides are TGTGCCAGCAGCCAGCAGGGTCAGGCGAACACCGGGGAGCTGTTTTTT. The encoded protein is CASSQQGQANTGELFF.

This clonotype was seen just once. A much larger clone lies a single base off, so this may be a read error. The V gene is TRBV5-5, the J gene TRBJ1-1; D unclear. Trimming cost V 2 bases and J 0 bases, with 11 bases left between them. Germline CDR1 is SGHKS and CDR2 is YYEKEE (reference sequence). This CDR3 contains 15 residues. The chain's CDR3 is CASSLVEVVNTEAFF. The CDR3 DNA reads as TGTGCCAGCAGCTTAGTTGAGGTGGTGAACACTGAAGCTTTCTTT. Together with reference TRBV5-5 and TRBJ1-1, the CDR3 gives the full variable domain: DAGVTQSPTHLIKTRGQQVTLRCSPISGHKSVSWYQQVLGQGPQFIFQYYEKEERGRGNFPDRFSARQFPNYSSELNVNALLLGDSALYLCASSLVEVVNTEAFFGQGTRLTVV.

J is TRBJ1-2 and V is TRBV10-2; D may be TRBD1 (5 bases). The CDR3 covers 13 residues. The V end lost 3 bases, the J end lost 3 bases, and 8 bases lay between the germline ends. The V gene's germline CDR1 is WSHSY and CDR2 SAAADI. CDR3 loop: CASSEVGDYGYTF. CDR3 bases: TGCGCCAGCAGTGAAGTAGGGGACTATGGCTACACCTTC.

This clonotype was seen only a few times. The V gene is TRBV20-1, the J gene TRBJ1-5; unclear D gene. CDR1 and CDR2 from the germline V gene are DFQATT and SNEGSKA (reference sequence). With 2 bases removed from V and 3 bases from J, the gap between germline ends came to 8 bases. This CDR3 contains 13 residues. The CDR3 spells CSARSGLNQPQHF. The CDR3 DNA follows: TGCAGTGCTAGATCAGGTCTCAATCAGCCCCAGCATTTT.

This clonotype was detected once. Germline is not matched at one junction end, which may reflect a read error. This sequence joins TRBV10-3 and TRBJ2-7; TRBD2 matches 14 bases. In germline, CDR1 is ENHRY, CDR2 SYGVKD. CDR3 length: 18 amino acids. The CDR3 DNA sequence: TGTGCCAGCAGTTATTTGGGTGAGACTAGCGGGGGGGGCTACGAGCAGTACTTC. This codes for CASSYLGETSGGGYEQYF.

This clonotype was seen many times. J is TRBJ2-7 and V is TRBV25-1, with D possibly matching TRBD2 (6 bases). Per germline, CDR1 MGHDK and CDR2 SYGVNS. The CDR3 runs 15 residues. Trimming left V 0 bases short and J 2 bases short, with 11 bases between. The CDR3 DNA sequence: TGTGCCAGCAGTGAATACGTGACTAGTCCCTACGAGCAGTACTTC. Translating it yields CASSEYVTSPYEQYF.

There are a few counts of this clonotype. The CDR3 nucleotides are TGTGCCAGCAGCTTGGCCGCCAGGGGACAGGGCGCTAACTATGGCTACACCTTC. Its protein product is CASSLAARGQGANYGYTF. The chain is built from TRBV4-2 and TRBJ1-2, with 9 bases that match TRBD1. J lost 0 bases, V lost 5 bases, and 13 bases had no gene match. The CDR3 runs 18 residues. Germline CDR1 and CDR2: LGHNA and YNFKEQ.

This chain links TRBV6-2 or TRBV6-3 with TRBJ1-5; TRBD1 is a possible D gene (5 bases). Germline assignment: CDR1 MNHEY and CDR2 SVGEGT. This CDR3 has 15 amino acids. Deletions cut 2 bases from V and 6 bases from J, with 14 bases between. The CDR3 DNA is TGTGCCAGCAGTTACGGCAGGGTCCTTTTTCAGCCCCAGCATTTT. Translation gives CASSYGRVLFQPQHF.

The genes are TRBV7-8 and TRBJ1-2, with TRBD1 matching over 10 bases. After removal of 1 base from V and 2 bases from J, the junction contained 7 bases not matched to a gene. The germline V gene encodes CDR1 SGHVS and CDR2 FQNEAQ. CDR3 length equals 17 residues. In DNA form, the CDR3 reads TGTGCCAGCAGCTTAGGAACCGGGACAGGGGACAACTATGGCTACACCTTC. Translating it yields CASSLGTGTGDNYGYTF. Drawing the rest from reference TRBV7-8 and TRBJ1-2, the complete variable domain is GAGVSQSPRYKVAKRGQDVALRCDPISGHVSLFWYQQALGQGPEFLTYFQNEAQLDKSGLPSDRFFAERPEGSVSTLKIQRTQQEDSAVYLCASSLGTGTGDNYGYTFGSGTRLTVV.